This TCR beta chain was documented in a study of T cell responses to AZD1222 COVID-19 vaccine. Study background: Pooled together were second doses at about 4 or about 12 weeks. Findings and caveats of the study: Seropositive at baseline were only six AZD1222 recipients. It should be noted that donors were predominantly white British and more often female, and clonal diversity was possibly underestimated. Among vaccine-associated CD4 TCRs, coverage spanned spike, with dominance at 160-218 and 743-854.

Concerning this clone: As yet, its antigen is unknown.

Germline lookup yields CDR1 MNHEY and CDR2 SVGEGT. J was trimmed by 3 bases and V by 2 bases; bases with no gene match: 6. The CDR3 runs 15 residues. The data were produced by immunoSEQ multiplex PCR, yet TCRdb's version contains in-frame clones alone and is incomplete. The data contain under 200,000 clones, over 80% of them seen just once; the ten biggest clones take up under 2.5%. The sequencing used peripheral blood, collected on day 0 of AZD1222 vaccination. The rearrangement joins TRBV6-2 or TRBV6-3 to TRBJ1-1; 7 nucleotides align to TRBD1. The receptor comes from an adult in good health. The CDR3 region is CASSYHDREDTEAFF. In nucleotides, the CDR3 is TGTGCCAGCAGTTACCACGACAGGGAGGACACTGAAGCTTTCTTT.